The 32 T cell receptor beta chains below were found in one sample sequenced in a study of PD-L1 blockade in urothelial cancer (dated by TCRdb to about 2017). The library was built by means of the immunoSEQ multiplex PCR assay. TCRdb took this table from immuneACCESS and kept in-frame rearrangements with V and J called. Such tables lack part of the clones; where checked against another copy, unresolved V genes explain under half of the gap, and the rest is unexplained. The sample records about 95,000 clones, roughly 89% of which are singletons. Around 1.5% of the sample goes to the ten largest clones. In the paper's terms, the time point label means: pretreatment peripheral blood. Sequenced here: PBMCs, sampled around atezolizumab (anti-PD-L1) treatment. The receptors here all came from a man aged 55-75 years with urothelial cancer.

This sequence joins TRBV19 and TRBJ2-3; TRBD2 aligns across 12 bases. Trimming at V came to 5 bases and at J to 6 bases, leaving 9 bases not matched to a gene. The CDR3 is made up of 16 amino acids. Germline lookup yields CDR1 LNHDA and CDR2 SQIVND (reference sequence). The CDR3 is CASSPRTSGIVDTQYF. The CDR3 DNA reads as TGTGCCAGTAGTCCGCGGACTAGCGGGATTGTCGATACGCAGTATTTT.

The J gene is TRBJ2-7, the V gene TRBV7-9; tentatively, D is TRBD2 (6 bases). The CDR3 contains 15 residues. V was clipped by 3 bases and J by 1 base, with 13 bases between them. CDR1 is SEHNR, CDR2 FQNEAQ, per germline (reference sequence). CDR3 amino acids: CASSFRGSSSYEQYF. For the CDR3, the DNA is TGTGCCAGCAGCTTCCGGGGGTCATCATCCTACGAGCAGTACTTC.

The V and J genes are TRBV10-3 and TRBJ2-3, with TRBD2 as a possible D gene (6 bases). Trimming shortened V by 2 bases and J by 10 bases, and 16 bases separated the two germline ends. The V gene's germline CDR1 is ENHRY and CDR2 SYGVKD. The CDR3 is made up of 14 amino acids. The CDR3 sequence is CAISEARGNGAQYF. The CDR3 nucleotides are TGTGCCATCAGTGAGGCCCGGGGGAATGGGGCGCAGTATTTT.

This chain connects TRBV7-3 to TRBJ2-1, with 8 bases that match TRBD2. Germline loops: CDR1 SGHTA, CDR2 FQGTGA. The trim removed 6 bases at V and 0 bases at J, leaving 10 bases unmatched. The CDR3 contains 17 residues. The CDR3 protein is CASSPIAGKSSYNEQFF. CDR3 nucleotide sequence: TGTGCCAGCAGTCCCATAGCGGGGAAAAGCTCCTACAATGAGCAGTTCTTC.

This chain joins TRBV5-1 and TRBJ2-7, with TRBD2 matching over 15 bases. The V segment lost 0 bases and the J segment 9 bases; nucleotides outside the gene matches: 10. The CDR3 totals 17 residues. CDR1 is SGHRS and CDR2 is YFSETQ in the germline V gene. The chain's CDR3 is CASSLARTSGGADRQYF. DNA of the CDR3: TGCGCCAGCAGCTTGGCTCGGACTAGCGGGGGGGCGGATCGGCAGTACTTC.

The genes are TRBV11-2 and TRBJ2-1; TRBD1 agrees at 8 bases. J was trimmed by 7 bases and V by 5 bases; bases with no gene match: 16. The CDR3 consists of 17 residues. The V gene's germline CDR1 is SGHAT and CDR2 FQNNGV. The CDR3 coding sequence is TGTGCCAGCAGCGCGGACCCGGGGACAGGAGGGGTTAATGAGCAGTTCTTC. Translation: CASSADPGTGGVNEQFF. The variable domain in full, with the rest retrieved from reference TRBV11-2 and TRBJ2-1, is EAGVAQSPRYKIIEKRQSVAFWCNPISGHATLYWYQQILGQGPKLLIQFQNNGVVDDSQLPKDRFSAERLKGVDSTLKIQPAKLEDSAVYLCASSADPGTGGVNEQFFGPGTRLTVL.

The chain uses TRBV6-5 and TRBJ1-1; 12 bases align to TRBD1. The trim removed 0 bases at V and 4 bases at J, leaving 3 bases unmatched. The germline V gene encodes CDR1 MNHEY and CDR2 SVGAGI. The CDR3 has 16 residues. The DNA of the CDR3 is TGTGCCAGCAGTTACTCGGGACAGGGGGCGTCCACTGAAGCTTTCTTT. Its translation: CASSYSGQGASTEAFF.

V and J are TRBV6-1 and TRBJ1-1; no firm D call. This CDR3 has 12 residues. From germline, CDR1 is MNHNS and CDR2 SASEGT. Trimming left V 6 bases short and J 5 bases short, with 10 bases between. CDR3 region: CASSGVVTEAFF. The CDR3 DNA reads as TGTGCCAGCAGCGGGGTTGTGACTGAAGCTTTCTTT.

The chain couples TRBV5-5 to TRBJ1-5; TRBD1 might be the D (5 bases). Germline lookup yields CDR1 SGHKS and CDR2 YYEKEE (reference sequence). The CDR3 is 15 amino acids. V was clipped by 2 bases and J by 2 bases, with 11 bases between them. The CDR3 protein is CASSFNYRRNQPQHF. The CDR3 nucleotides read TGTGCCAGCAGCTTTAACTACAGGCGCAATCAGCCCCAGCATTTT. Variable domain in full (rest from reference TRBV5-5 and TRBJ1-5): DAGVTQSPTHLIKTRGQQVTLRCSPISGHKSVSWYQQVLGQGPQFIFQYYEKEERGRGNFPDRFSARQFPNYSSELNVNALLLGDSALYLCASSFNYRRNQPQHFGDGTRLSIL.

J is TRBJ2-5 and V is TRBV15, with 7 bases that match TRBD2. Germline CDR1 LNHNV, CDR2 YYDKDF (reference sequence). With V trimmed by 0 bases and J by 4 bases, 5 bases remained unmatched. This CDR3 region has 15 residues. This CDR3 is CATSRERERAETQYF. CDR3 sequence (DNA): TGTGCCACCAGCAGAGAGCGGGAGAGGGCAGAGACCCAGTACTTC.

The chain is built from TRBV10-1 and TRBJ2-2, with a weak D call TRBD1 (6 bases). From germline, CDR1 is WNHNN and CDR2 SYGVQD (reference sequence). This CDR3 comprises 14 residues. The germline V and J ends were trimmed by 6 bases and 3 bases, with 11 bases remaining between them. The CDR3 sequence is CASRETGDTGELFF. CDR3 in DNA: TGCGCCAGCAGAGAGACAGGAGACACCGGGGAGCTGTTTTTT.

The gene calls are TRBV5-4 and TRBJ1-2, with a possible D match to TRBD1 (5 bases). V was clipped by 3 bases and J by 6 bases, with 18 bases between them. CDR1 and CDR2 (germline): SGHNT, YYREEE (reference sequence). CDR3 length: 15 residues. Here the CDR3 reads CASSSGGIIGDGYTF. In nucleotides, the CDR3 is TGTGCCAGCAGCTCCGGGGGGATAATAGGGGATGGCTACACCTTC.

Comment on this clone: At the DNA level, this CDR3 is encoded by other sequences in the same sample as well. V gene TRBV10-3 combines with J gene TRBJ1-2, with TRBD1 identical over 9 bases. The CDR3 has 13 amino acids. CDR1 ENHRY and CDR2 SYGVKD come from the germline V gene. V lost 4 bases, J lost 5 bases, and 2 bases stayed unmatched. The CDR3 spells CAISGGTGYGYTF. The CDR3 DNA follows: TGTGCCATCAGTGGAGGGACAGGGTATGGCTACACCTTC.

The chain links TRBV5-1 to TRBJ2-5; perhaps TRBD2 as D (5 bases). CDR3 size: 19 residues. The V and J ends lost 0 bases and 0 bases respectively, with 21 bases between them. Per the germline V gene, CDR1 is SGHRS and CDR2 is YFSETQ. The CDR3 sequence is CASSLVSLAGPPHQETQYF. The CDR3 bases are TGCGCCAGCAGCTTGGTTTCGCTAGCCGGACCGCCTCACCAAGAGACCCAGTACTTC.

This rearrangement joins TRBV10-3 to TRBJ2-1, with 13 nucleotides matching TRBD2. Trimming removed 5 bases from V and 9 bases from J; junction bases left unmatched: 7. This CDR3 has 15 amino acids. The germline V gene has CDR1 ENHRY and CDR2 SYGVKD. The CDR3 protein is CAISTTSGRASEQFF. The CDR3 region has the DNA TGTGCCATCAGTACAACTAGCGGGAGGGCCAGTGAGCAGTTCTTC.

Here the CDR3 reads CASRRTGITEAFF. The CDR3 DNA is TGTGCCAGCAGGCGCACAGGGATCACTGAAGCTTTCTTT. The chain carries TRBV6-5 and TRBJ1-1; TRBD1 might be the D (6 bases). CDR3 size: 13 residues. Germline V lookup: CDR1 MNHEY, CDR2 SVGAGI. Trimming stripped 6 bases from V and 4 bases from J, with 12 bases between.

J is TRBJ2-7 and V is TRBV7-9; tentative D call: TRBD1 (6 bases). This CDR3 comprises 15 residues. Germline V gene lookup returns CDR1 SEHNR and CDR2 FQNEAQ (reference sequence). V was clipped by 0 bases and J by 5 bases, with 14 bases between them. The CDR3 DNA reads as TGTGCCAGCAGCTTAGCCGGGACATTGGTCCACGAGCAGTACTTC. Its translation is CASSLAGTLVHEQYF.

In DNA, the CDR3 is TGTGCCATCTCCTCCCCCGCGGGGTTTGGGGCCAACGTCCTGACTTTC. It specifies CAISSPAGFGANVLTF. The chain carries TRBV19 and TRBJ2-6; TRBD2 might be the D (6 bases). This CDR3 has 16 amino acids. With 10 bases removed from V and 3 bases from J, the gap between germline ends came to 19 bases. CDR1 and CDR2 from the germline V gene are LNHDA and SQIVND (reference sequence).

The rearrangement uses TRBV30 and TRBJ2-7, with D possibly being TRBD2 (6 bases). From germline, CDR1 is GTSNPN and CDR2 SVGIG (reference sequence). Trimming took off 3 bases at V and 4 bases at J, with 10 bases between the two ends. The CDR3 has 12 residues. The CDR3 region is CAWSGTGYEQYF. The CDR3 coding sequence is TGTGCCTGGAGCGGGACTGGTTACGAGCAGTACTTC.

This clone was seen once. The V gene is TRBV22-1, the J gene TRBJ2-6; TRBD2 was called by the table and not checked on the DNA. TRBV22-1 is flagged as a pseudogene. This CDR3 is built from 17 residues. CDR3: CPGSPRSEQSRANVLTF. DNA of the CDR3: TGTCCTGGGAGTCCTCGTAGCGAACAAAGTCGGGCCAACGTCCTGACTTTC.

CDR3 loop: CASSQVAPSGMIRTDTQYF. DNA for the CDR3: TGTGCCAGCAGCCAAGTAGCGCCCAGCGGGATGATACGCACAGATACGCAGTATTTT. V and J are TRBV4-2 and TRBJ2-3; 7 nucleotides line up with TRBD2. In germline, CDR1 is LGHNA, CDR2 YNFKEQ. This CDR3 spans 19 amino acids. V shed 1 base, J shed 1 base, and the junction held 14 bases outside the gene matches.

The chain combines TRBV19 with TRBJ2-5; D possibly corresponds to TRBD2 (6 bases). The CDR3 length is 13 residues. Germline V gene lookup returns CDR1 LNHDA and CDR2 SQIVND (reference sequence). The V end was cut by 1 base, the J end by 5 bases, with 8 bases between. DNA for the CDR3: TGTGCCAGTAGTATAGGGGCGGGGGAGACCCAGTACTTC. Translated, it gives CASSIGAGETQYF.

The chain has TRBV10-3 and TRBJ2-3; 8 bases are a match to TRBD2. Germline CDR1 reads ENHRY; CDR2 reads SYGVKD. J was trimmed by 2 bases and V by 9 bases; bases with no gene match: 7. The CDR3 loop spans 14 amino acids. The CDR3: CAISPGGNTDTQYF. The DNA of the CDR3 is TGTGCCATTAGTCCGGGAGGGAACACAGATACGCAGTATTTT.

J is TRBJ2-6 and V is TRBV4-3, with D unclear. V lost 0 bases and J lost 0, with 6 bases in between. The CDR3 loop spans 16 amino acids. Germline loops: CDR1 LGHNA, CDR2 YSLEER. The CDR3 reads CASSQEQSSGANVLTF. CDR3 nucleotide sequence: TGCGCCAGCAGCCAAGAACAGAGCTCTGGGGCCAACGTCCTGACTTTC.

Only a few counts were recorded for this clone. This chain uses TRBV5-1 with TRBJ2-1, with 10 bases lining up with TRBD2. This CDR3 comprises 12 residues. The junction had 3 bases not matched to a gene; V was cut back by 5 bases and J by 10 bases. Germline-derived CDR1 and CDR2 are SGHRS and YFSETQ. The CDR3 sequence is CASRASGSEQFF. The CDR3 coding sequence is TGCGCCAGCAGGGCTAGCGGGAGCGAGCAGTTCTTC.

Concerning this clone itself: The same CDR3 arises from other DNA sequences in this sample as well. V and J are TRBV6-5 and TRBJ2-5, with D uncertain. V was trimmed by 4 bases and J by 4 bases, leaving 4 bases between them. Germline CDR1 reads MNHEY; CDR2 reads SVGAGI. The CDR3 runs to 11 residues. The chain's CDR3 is CASSSRETQYF. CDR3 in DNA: TGTGCCAGCAGTTCTCGAGAGACCCAGTACTTC.

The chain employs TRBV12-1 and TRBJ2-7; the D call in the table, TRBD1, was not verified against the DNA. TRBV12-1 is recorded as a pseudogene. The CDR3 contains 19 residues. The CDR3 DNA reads TGTGCCAGCAAGAACCCCAGGGCAGAAACCCCCTTAAACTCCTACGAGCAGTACTTC. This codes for CASKNPRAETPLNSYEQYF.

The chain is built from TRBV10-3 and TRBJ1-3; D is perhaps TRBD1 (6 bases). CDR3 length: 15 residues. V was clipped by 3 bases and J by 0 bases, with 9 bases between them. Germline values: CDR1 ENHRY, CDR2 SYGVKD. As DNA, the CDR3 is TGTGCCATCAGTGATACAGGGACCTCTGGAAACACCATATATTTT. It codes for CAISDTGTSGNTIYF.

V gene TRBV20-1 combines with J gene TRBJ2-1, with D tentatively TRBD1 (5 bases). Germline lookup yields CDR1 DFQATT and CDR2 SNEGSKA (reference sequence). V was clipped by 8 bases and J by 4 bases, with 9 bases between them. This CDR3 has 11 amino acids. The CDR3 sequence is CSSPGYNEQFF. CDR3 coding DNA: TGCAGTTCCCCAGGGTACAATGAGCAGTTCTTC.

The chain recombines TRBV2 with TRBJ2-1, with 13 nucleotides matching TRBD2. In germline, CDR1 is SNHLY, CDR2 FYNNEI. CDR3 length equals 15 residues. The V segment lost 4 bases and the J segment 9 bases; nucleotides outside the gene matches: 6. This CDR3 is CASSGTSGRVGEQFF. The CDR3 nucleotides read TGTGCCAGCAGTGGGACTAGCGGGAGAGTCGGTGAGCAGTTCTTC.

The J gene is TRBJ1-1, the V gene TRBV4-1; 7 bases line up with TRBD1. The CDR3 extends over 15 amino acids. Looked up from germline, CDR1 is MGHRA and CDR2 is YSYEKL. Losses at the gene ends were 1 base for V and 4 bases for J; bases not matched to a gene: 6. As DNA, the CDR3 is TGCGCCAGCAGCCAAGGACAGGGCAAAAGCACTGAAGCTTTCTTT. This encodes CASSQGQGKSTEAFF.

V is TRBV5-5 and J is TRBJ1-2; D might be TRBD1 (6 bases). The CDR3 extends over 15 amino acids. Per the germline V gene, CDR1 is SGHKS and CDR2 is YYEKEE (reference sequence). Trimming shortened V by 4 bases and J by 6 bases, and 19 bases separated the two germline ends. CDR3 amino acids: CASSRSTGTIDGYTF. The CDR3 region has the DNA TGTGCCAGCAGCCGCTCTACCGGGACAATCGATGGCTACACCTTC.